This T cell receptor beta chain was recorded in a study of beta chain features in type 1 diabetes (dated by TCRdb to 2016 to 2019). About the full investigation: No differences in mean age, gender distribution, total cell number or subset yield were found between patients and healthy donors. Naive and central memory subsets were obtained from all 30 or so donors, but regulatory and stem cell-like memory subsets were isolated from only 8 patients and roughly 8 healthy donors. In the study, recently diagnosed type 1 diabetes patients and matched healthy donors were compared on the TCRB repertoires of their sorted circulating CD4+ T cell subsets. A total of roughly 100 million sorted cells were examined across all samples, and a strong correlation was observed between cell number per subset and RNA yield.

The entire isolated RNA was reverse transcribed using the High Capacity cDNA Reverse Transcription Kit, and thus expressed TCRB transcripts were sequenced. Deep immunoSEQ sequencing was applied to naive, central memory and regulatory T cell samples, giving an average of around 3.8 million total reads per sample. After sorted cells were lysed in RLT buffer, RNA was extracted with DNase-treated RNeasy Micro or Mini kits, with the choice depending on cell number. Each cell subset was processed on its own to prevent cross-contamination, while patient and healthy donor samples were processed together. TCRB sequences were amplified from cDNA with the immunoSEQ multiplex PCR, producing 87-bp fragments spanning the CDR3 region. Sequencing of the amplicons was performed on the Illumina HiSeq platform. Under the source paper's analysis protocol: Synthetic template baselines were used to correct PCR bias computationally, reads within Hamming distance 2 were collapsed, and singletons that could not be merged were discarded. Reads were aligned against IMGT to assign V, D and J genes, CDR3 length and insertions or deletions at six rearrangement sites. Clonotype counts were normalized to sorted cell number within each subset before computing true diversity and Gini coefficients with the tcR R package. The overlap coefficient, calculated on TCRB nucleotide sequences, was used to measure repertoire sharing. Out-of-frame TCRB sequences from naive cells were analyzed as a proxy for the pre-selection repertoire. This immuneACCESS table, as held by TCRdb, lists in-frame sequences with V and J called but not all clones. Of the missing ones, under half trace to an unresolved V gene in checked studies; the others have no known cause. Clone size and V and J calls were adopted from that table, with D and trimming inferred from the DNA. A total of some 640,000 clones appear in this sample, 11% to 15% of them only once. Just under 0.04% of the sample is held by the ten biggest clonotypes.

A word on this clone: The antigen it recognizes is unknown. No base qualities exist here, and no much larger clone lies one base off it.

Points the paper makes about the study in general: A moderate but significant shortening of TCRB CDR3 length was observed in type 1 diabetes patients in all four CD4+ subsets. Naive, central memory and regulatory TCRB repertoires appeared more similar among patients than among healthy donors. Because cDNA was sequenced instead of genomic DNA, highly expressing activated cells could be over-represented, though the groups showed no difference in activation or CD3 levels. PCR might favor shorter templates, but patient and control samples were amplified and corrected together, so any skew would affect both groups equally. Patients with type 1 diabetes made fewer insertions and deleted more nucleotides at VDJ recombination sites, implying thymic rearrangement abnormalities. HLA sub-analyses involved small numbers of individuals, so any influence of HLA type on TCRB rearrangement remained unresolved.

A single peripheral blood draw of around 120 mL on average was collected from each donor into heparinised tubes. A BD FACSAria II was used to sort naive, central memory, regulatory and stem cell-like memory CD4+ T cells with a panel that included CD45RO, CCR7, CD25, CD127, CD95 and CD27. A purity above 95% was achieved for all sorted populations. PBMCs were isolated immediately by Lymphoprep density gradient centrifugation and stained directly without culture. So that batch effects would be minimized, each experiment stained and sorted samples in pairs, pairing one healthy donor with one patient. V sheds 2 bases and J sheds 4 bases, leaving 12 bases between their ends. CDR1 SGHTA and CDR2 FQGNSA are derived from the germline V gene. The CDR3 starts with the cysteine, ends with the phenylalanine, and has 14 residues. Just CDR3 DNA is preserved here, 42 bases in frame from base 1.

The TCR comes from a man younger than 30 with type 1 diabetes. The V and J genes are TRBV7-2 and TRBJ2-7, with the D segment identity uncertain. The material sequenced was naive CD4+ T cells from blood. The label giving this sample's cell subset or site can be read as: true naive CD4+ T cells. The CDR3: CASSLQMASYEQYF. The nucleotides are TGTGCCAGCAGCTTACAGATGGCCTCGTACGAGCAGTACTTC.